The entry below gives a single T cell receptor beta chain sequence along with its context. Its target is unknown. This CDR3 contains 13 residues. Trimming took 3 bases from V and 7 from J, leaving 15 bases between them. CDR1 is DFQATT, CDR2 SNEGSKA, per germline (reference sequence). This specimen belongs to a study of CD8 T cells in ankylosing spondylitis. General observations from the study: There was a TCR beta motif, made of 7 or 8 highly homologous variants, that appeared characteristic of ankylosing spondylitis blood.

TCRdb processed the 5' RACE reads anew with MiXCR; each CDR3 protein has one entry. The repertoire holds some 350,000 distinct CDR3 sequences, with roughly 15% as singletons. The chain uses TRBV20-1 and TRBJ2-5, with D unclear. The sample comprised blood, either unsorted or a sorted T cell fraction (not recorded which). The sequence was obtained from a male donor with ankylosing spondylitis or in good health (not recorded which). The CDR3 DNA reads TGCAGTGCTAGTGTCCTAGTTGATGGGACCCAGTACTTC. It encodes CSASVLVDGTQYF.